The 18 T cell receptor beta chains below all came from one sample that was sequenced in a study of blood T cell repertoires in COVID-19. The repertoire was sequenced with immunoSEQ multiplex PCR; TCRdb's copy has only in-frame clones and lacks some. The sample has about 240,000 clones, around 87% seen once. Sample: peripheral blood. The source is a woman aged 70-85 years with active or convalescent COVID-19.

J is TRBJ2-3 and V is TRBV21-1; the table's D call, TRBD1, has no DNA check behind it. TRBV21-1 is given as a pseudogene. The CDR3 is 15 amino acids. The CDR3, as DNA: TGTGCCAGCCTCACCCCCCCCCAGGCCGCAGATACGCAGTATTTT. Translated, it gives CASLTPPQAADTQYF.

The chain recombines TRBV2 with TRBJ2-3; tentative D call: TRBD1 (5 bases). Trimming stripped 4 bases from V and 6 bases from J, with 20 bases between. Germline CDR1 SNHLY, CDR2 FYNNEI. This CDR3 is 16 amino acids long. CDR3 residues: CASSAPGWYGADTQYF. The DNA for the CDR3 is TGTGCCAGCAGTGCTCCGGGCTGGTATGGGGCGGATACGCAGTATTTT.

V gene TRBV5-5 combines with J gene TRBJ2-7, with 10 bases aligning to TRBD2. Trimming cost V 4 bases and J 2 bases; bases outside gene matches: 3. This CDR3 comprises 14 residues. Germline CDR1 is SGHKS and CDR2 is YYEKEE (reference sequence). CDR3 nucleotides: TGTGCCAGCAGCCTAGCGGGGGACCCCTACGAGCAGTACTTC. Protein: CASSLAGDPYEQYF.

The V gene is TRBV7-7, the J gene TRBJ1-1, with D uncertain. The V gene lost 3 bases and the J gene lost 4 bases, with 9 bases spanning the gap. The germline gives CDR1 SSHAT, CDR2 FNYEAQ (reference sequence). This CDR3 has 13 residues. CDR3 residues: CASSLTVGTEAFF. The DNA of the CDR3 is TGTGCCAGCAGCTTGACTGTGGGCACTGAAGCTTTCTTT.

The V gene is TRBV4-2, the J gene TRBJ1-1, with 8 bases fitting TRBD1. The CDR3 is made up of 15 amino acids. J was trimmed by 8 bases and V by 4 bases; bases with no gene match: 12. Germline values: CDR1 LGHNA, CDR2 YNFKEQ. The CDR3 spells CASSRLQGASLEAFF. CDR3 sequence (DNA): TGTGCCAGCAGCCGCCTTCAGGGGGCAAGTTTAGAAGCTTTCTTT.

The chain joins TRBV5-1 to TRBJ1-6, with D possibly being TRBD1 (5 bases). Trimming pared 7 bases from V and 7 bases from J, leaving 12 bases between. In germline, CDR1 is SGHRS, CDR2 YFSETQ. CDR3 length equals 13 residues. The CDR3 bases are TGCGCCAGCGGGGAAACAGGCAATTCACCCCTCCACTTT. This translates into CASGETGNSPLHF. The variable domain in full, completed from reference TRBV5-1 and TRBJ1-6, reads KAGVTQTPRYLIKTRGQQVTLSCSPISGHRSVSWYQQTPGQGLQFLFEYFSETQRNKGNFPGRFSGRQFSNSRSEMNVSTLELGDSALYLCASGETGNSPLHFGNGTRLTVT.

This rearrangement joins TRBV6-5 to TRBJ1-5; D is unresolved. This CDR3 has 13 amino acids. In germline, CDR1 is MNHEY, CDR2 SVGAGI. V was trimmed by 6 bases and J by 5 bases, leaving 11 bases between them. CDR3 loop: CASRAPGDQPQHF. The CDR3 DNA reads TGTGCCAGCAGAGCCCCTGGAGATCAGCCCCAGCATTTT.

This clone appeared a few times. V and J are TRBV3-1 (or the pseudogene TRBV3-2) and TRBJ1-3; D ambiguous. Germline loops: CDR1 LGHDT, CDR2 YNNKEL (reference sequence). V was clipped by 6 bases and J by 2 bases, with 14 bases between them. The CDR3 contains 15 residues. The CDR3 is CASSPNRVPGNTIYF. For the CDR3, the DNA is TGTGCCAGCAGTCCTAACCGCGTGCCTGGAAACACCATATATTTT.

The chain combines TRBV5-4 with TRBJ2-1; 9 bases match TRBD1. After removal of 3 bases from V and 6 bases from J, the junction contained 4 bases not matched to a gene. The CDR3 consists of 14 residues. Germline CDR1 reads SGHNT; CDR2 reads YYREEE (reference sequence). DNA of the CDR3: TGTGCCAGCAGCTCCCCGGGACAGGGCAATGAGCAGTTCTTC. This translates into CASSSPGQGNEQFF.

This clone was seen a handful of times. The junction departs from germline at one end; a sequencing error may be responsible. The CDR3 bases are TGCGAGGACAGGGGCAGGCCGACCTATAGCAATCAGCCCCAGCATTTT. Protein sequence: CEDRGRPTYSNQPQHF. This rearrangement joins TRBV12-5 to TRBJ1-5; 9 bases agree with TRBD1. Germline V gene lookup returns CDR1 LGHNT and CDR2 FRNRAP. This CDR3 has 16 amino acids.

The V gene is TRBV4-2, the J gene TRBJ1-2; TRBD1 matches 7 bases. There are 15 residues in the CDR3. V was clipped by 3 bases and J by 3 bases; unmatched bases: 7. Germline CDR1 and CDR2: LGHNA and YNFKEQ. This chain's CDR3 is CASSQGDRVDYGYTF. CDR3 nucleotides: TGTGCCAGCAGCCAGGGGGACAGAGTCGACTATGGCTACACCTTC.

The V and J genes are TRBV5-4 and TRBJ1-2; possibly TRBD1 for D (6 bases). This CDR3 is built from 16 residues. Germline V gene lookup returns CDR1 SGHNT and CDR2 YYREEE (reference sequence). Trimming stripped 0 bases from V and 4 bases from J, with 16 bases between. CDR3 nucleotides: TGTGCCAGCAGCTTGGCCCCATGGGGGCAGTCCTATGGCTACACCTTC. Protein: CASSLAPWGQSYGYTF.

The chain uses TRBV7-2 and TRBJ2-7; weak D call: TRBD2 (6 bases). Looked up from germline, CDR1 is SGHTA and CDR2 is FQGNSA. The CDR3 covers 15 residues. Trimming shortened V by 4 bases and J by 0 bases, and 13 bases separated the two germline ends. The CDR3 region has the DNA TGTGCCAGCAGCTCTCAATGGGGAGGCTCCTACGAGCAGTACTTC. It specifies CASSSQWGGSYEQYF.

Turning to this clone: At one of its ends the junction is not consistent with the germline gene, which may arise from a read error. V gene TRBV4-1 combines with J gene TRBJ1-4; D gene unclear. Germline V CDR1 and CDR2: MGHRA, YSYEKL. CDR3 length: 18 amino acids. This chain's CDR3 is CASRQDRSNSATNEKLFF. The CDR3 DNA is TGCGCCAGCAGGCAAGATCGGAGCAACTCGGCAACTAATGAAAAACTGTTTTTT.

This clone appeared once. The rearrangement uses TRBV19 and TRBJ1-1; D possibly corresponds to TRBD1 (5 bases). Looked up from germline, CDR1 is LNHDA and CDR2 is SQIVND (reference sequence). V was trimmed by 5 bases and J by 5 bases, leaving 9 bases between them. The CDR3 has 12 amino acids. This CDR3 reads CASSPGGTEAFF. In DNA form, the CDR3 reads TGTGCCAGTAGTCCGGGGGGGACTGAAGCTTTCTTT.

J is TRBJ1-1 and V is TRBV5-1; D may be TRBD1 (6 bases). The CDR3 extends over 14 amino acids. Germline V gives CDR1 SGHRS, CDR2 YFSETQ. Trimming left V 8 bases short and J 1 base short, with 15 bases between. Here the CDR3 reads CASQIGGPNTEAFF. The CDR3 DNA reads as TGCGCCAGTCAGATTGGGGGCCCGAACACTGAAGCTTTCTTT.

V usage is TRBV6-6 and J usage is TRBJ2-3; D might be TRBD2 (7 bases). The germline gives CDR1 MNHNY, CDR2 SVGAGI (reference sequence). This CDR3 region has 16 residues. Trimming pared 5 bases from V and 3 bases from J, leaving 18 bases between. For the CDR3, the DNA is TGTGCCAGCAGTCCCCTTCGGGGGGCGGGGACAGATACGCAGTATTTT. This gives the protein CASSPLRGAGTDTQYF.

This clone was seen a handful of times. This chain links TRBV9 with TRBJ2-5; TRBD2 is a possible D gene (6 bases). V was trimmed by 4 bases and J by 2 bases, leaving 18 bases between them. The CDR3 contains 16 residues. The V gene's germline CDR1 is SGDLS and CDR2 YYNGEE. The CDR3 sequence: CASSRSGGLTQETQYF. The CDR3 coding sequence is TGTGCCAGCAGCCGTTCCGGGGGTCTCACTCAAGAGACCCAGTACTTC.